The clone carrying this TCR beta chain showed up many times. This sample is part of a study of regulatory T cells in long-lasting Graves disease. The time point is: newly diagnosed GD, antithyroid drugs for less than 3 months. RNA extracted from PBMCs served as the sequencing template. To make TCR beta libraries, researchers used iRepertoire HTBI primers and Arm-PCR of CDR3 regions. One entry per CDR3 protein, called by TCRdb with MiXCR from the multiplex PCR reads. The sample includes roughly 610,000 distinct CDR3 sequences, 16% seen only once; the top ten take roughly 18%. The germline CDR1 and CDR2 sequences are MNHEY and SVGAGI. V was shortened by 4 bases and J by 6 bases, with 16 bases between the two germline ends. This CDR3 has 15 residues. The sample was also linked to a second study, of T cells in Graves' hyperthyroidism and ophthalmopathy.

V and J are TRBV6-5 and TRBJ2-1; unclear D gene. The material was peripheral blood mononuclear cells (PBMCs), obtained at new diagnosis, from a patient treated with antithyroid drugs. The sequence was collected from a woman aged 30 to 39 with Graves disease. For the CDR3, the DNA is TGTGCCAGCAGTTTAGCAATCTTAGGTCTCAATGAGCAGTTCTTC. It yields the protein CASSLAILGLNEQFF.